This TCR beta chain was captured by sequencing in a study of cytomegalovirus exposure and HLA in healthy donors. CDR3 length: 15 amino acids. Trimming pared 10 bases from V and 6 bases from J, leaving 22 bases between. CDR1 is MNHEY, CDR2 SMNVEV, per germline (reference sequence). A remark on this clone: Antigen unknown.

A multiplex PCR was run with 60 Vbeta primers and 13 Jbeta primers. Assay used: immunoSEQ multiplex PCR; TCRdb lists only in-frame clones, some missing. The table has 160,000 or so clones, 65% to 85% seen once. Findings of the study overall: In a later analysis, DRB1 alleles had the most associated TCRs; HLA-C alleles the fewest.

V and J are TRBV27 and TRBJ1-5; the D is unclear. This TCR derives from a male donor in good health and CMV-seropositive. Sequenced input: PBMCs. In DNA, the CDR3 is TGTGCCATCACGAAAAACTCGCTAACGAGTCAGCCCCAGCATTTT. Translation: CAITKNSLTSQPQHF.